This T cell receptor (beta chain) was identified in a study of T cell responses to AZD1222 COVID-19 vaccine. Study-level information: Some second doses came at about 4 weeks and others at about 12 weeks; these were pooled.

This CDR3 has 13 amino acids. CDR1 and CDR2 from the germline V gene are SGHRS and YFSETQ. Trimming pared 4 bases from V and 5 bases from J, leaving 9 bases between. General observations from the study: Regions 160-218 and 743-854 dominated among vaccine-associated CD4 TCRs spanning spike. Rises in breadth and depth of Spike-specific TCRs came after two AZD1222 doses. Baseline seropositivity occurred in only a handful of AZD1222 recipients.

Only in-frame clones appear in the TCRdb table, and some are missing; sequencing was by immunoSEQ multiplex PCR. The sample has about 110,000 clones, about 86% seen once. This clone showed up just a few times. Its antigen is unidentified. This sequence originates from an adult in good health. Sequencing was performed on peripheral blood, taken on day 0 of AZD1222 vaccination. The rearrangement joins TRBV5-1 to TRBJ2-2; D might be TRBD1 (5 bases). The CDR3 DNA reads TGCGCCAGCAGCCAGGGTGGGACCGGGGAGCTGTTTTTT. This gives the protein CASSQGGTGELFF.